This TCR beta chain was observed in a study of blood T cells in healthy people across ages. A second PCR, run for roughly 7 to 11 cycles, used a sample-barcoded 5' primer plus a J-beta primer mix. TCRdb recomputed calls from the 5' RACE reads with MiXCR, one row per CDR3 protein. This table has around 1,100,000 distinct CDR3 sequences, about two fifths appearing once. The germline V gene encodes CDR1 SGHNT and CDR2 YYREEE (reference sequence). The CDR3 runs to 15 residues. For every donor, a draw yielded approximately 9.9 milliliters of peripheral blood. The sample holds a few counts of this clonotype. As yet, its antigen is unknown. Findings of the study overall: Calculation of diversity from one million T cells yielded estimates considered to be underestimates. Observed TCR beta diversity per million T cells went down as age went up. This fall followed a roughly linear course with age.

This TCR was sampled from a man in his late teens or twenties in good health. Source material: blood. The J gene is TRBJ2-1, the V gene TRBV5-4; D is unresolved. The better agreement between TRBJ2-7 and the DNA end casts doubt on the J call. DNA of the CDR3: TGTGCCAGCAGCTTGGCCGGCGGCCCATACAATGAGCAGTACTTC. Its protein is CASSLAGGPYNEQYF.